The present T cell receptor beta chain was sequenced within a study of OX40 agonist ivuxolimab in advanced cancers. Regarding the study as a whole: Some patients without response likewise showed low normalized clonal expansion.

Baseline, cycle 4 day 1, and cycle 7 day 1 were the blood sampling points. CDR1 and CDR2 (germline): SGHTA, FQGNSA. The trim removed 5 bases at V and 7 bases at J, leaving 15 bases unmatched. CDR3 size: 16 residues. Some clones are missing from TCRdb's copy, which holds only in-frame ones; the method was immunoSEQ multiplex PCR. Seen here are 25,000 to 35,000 clones, about 80% observed once, and the top ten hold roughly a quarter. With respect to this clone: No antigen is known for it.

The material was CD4+ or CD8+ T cells sorted from blood, obtained in a trial of the OX40 agonist ivuxolimab. The clonotype originates from an adult with an advanced solid tumor such as melanoma, head and neck, liver or kidney cancer. V gene TRBV7-2 combines with J gene TRBJ2-3; 7 bases align to TRBD2. DNA for the CDR3: TGTGCCAGCAGCCTAGGGAGGGCGGTAACCCGAAATACGCAGTATTTT. Protein: CASSLGRAVTRNTQYF.